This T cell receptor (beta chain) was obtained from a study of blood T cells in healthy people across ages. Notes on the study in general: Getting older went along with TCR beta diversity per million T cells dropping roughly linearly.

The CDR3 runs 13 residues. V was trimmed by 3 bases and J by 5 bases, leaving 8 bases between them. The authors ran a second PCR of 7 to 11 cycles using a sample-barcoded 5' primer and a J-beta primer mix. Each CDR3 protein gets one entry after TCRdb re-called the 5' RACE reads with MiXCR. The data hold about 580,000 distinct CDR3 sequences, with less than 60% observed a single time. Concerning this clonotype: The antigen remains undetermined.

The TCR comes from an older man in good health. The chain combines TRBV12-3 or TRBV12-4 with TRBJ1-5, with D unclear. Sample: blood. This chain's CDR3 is CASSLRLDQPQHF. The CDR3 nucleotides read TGTGCCAGCAGTTTGAGATTGGATCAGCCCCAGCATTTT.